The present T cell receptor beta chain was sequenced within a study of cytomegalovirus exposure and HLA in healthy donors. Findings of the study overall: Most TCR sequences were uncommon, yet certain public TCRs appeared in many donors. An analysis was carried out later, and it reportedly showed fewer N-insertions in an Asian-associated ancestry cluster than the approximately 700-donor mean.

In the PCR, 60 Vbeta and 13 Jbeta primers were used. Clones were sequenced by immunoSEQ multiplex PCR, and TCRdb holds only the in-frame ones, with some missing. The table lists about 160,000 clones, around 80% of them singletons. The length of the CDR3 is 15 residues. Germline lookup yields CDR1 MNHNS and CDR2 SASEGT. V lost 5 bases, J lost 4 bases, and 12 bases lay in between. On this clone itself: Its matching antigen is unknown.

Input material: PBMCs. V usage is TRBV6-1 and J usage is TRBJ2-6; D gene unclear. The sequence was collected from a man aged 35-49 years in good health and CMV-seropositive. This chain's CDR3 is CASSRASSGANVLTF. The CDR3, as DNA: TGTGCCAGCAGTCGCGCTTCTTCCGGGGCCAACGTCCTGACTTTC.